Described below is a single T cell receptor beta chain sequence and its context. Its antigen remains unidentified. The sample belongs to a study of blood T cells in healthy people across ages. Study-level points and caveats: Age showed a roughly linear inverse relationship with TCR beta diversity per million T cells.

Whenever a sample was processed, at least 7 million PBMCs were isolated. This CDR3 comprises 13 residues. The germline V gene has CDR1 MNHEY and CDR2 SVGAGI. With 8 bases removed from V and 2 bases from J, the gap between germline ends came to 10 bases. Then a second PCR, running about 6 to 12 cycles, was carried out with a sample-barcoded 5' primer and a J-beta primer mix. TCRdb re-derived calls from the 5' RACE reads in MiXCR, one entry per CDR3 protein. The sample contains 1.5 million to 2 million distinct CDR3 sequences, less than 50% of which appear only once. This chain uses TRBV6-5 with TRBJ2-4; D not resolved. Sequencing used blood. The receptor was isolated from a middle-aged woman in good health. Here the CDR3 reads CASGDPSKNIQYF. In nucleotides, the CDR3 is TGTGCCAGCGGGGATCCGTCCAAAAACATTCAGTACTTC.